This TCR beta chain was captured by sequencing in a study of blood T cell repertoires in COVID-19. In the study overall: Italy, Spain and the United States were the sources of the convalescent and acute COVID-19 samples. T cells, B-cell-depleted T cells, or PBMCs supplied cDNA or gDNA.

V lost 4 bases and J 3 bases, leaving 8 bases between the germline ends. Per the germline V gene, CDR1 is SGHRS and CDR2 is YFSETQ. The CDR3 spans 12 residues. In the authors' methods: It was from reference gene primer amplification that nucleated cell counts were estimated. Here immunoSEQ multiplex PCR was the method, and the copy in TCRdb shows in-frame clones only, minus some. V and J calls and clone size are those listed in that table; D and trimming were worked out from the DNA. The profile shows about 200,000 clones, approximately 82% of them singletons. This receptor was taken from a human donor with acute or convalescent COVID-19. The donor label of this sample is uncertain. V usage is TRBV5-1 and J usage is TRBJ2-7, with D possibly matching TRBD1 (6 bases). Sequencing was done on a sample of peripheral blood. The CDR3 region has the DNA TGCGCCAGCAGCGTGACAGGCTACGAGCAGTACTTC. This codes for CASSVTGYEQYF.